What follows is one T cell receptor (beta chain) and its context. The sample comes from a study of T cells expressing NK-cell markers. Germline CDR1 reads SGHNT; CDR2 reads YYREEE (reference sequence). This CDR3 spans 14 amino acids. TCRdb reworked the 5' RACE reads into one entry per CDR3 protein, no DNA. Seen in this sample are roughly 120,000 distinct CDR3 sequences; the ten most common clones hold around 20%. The TCR sequence derives from a woman between 18 and 70 years old in good health. J is TRBJ2-7 and V is TRBV5-4; as DNA is missing, the TRBD2 call by TCRdb cannot be tested. Sequencing input: blood T cells: a sorted CD56 or NKG2C T cell subset, CD4+ or CD8+ T cells, or bulk PBMC T cells (not recorded which). The CDR3 reads CASSLAVTGGEQYF.